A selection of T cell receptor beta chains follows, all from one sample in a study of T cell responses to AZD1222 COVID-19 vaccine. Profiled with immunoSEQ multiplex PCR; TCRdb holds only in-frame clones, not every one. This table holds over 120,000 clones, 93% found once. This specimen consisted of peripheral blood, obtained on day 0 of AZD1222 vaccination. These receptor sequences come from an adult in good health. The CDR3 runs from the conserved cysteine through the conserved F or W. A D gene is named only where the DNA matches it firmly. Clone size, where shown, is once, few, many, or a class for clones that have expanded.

CDR3nt: TGTGCCAGCAGTTATAGGGAGCTCGATAGCAATCAGCCCCAGCATTTT
CDR3aa: CASSYRELDSNQPQHF
d_gene: .
j_gene: TRBJ1-5
abundance: .
len: 16
v_gene: TRBV6-6

CDR3nt: TGTGCTAGTGGTGTGGACAGGGCGAACACTGAAGCTTTCTTT
CDR3aa: CASGVDRANTEAFF
d_gene: TRBD1
j_gene: TRBJ1-1
abundance: .
len: 14
v_gene: TRBV12-5

CDR3nt: TGCGCCAGCAGCAGTGGGTACGCGTCACCCCTCCACTTT
CDR3aa: CASSSGYASPLHF
d_gene: .
j_gene: TRBJ1-6
abundance: .
len: 13
v_gene: TRBV5-1

CDR3nt: TGTGCCTGGGGGCTAGCGGGGCAAGAGACCCAGTACTTC
CDR3aa: CAWGLAGQETQYF
d_gene: TRBD2
j_gene: TRBJ2-5
abundance: .
len: 13
v_gene: TRBV30

CDR3nt: TGCGCCAGCAGCTTGCTGGGGGGTAATTCACCCCTCCACTTT
CDR3aa: CASSLLGGNSPLHF
d_gene: .
j_gene: TRBJ1-6
abundance: .
len: 14
v_gene: TRBV5-1

CDR3nt: TGTGCCAGCAGTTTAGGAAGGGGGAGGAATGAGCAGTTCTTC
CDR3aa: CASSLGRGRNEQFF
d_gene: .
j_gene: TRBJ2-1
abundance: .
len: 14
v_gene: TRBV28

CDR3nt: TGTGCCAGCAAGAGGGACCGCCCCAGACTCAACTATGGCTACACCTTC
CDR3aa: CASKRDRPRLNYGYTF
d_gene: .
j_gene: TRBJ1-2
abundance: few
len: 16
v_gene: TRBV21-1

CDR3nt: TGTGCCAGCAGTCTATCCGGACTAGCGGGAAGTCAAGAGACCCAGTACTTC
CDR3aa: CASSLSGLAGSQETQYF
d_gene: TRBD2
j_gene: TRBJ2-5
abundance: .
len: 17
v_gene: TRBV27

CDR3nt: TGCGCCAGCAGCCAAGATACCTTCCGACAGGGGGCCCGAGAGCAGTACTTC
CDR3aa: CASSQDTFRQGAREQYF
d_gene: TRBD1
j_gene: TRBJ2-7
abundance: .
len: 17
v_gene: TRBV4-1

CDR3nt: TGTGCCAGCAGCCAAGAGCGGACAGGGGCCACCTACGAGCAGTACTTC
CDR3aa: CASSQERTGATYEQYF
d_gene: TRBD1
j_gene: TRBJ2-7
abundance: .
len: 16
v_gene: TRBV4-2

CDR3nt: TGTGCCAGCAGTGAAATGGGGGGCGCATCATCTGGGGCCAACGTCCTGACTTTC
CDR3aa: CASSEMGGASSGANVLTF
d_gene: .
j_gene: TRBJ2-6
abundance: .
len: 18
v_gene: TRBV6-1

CDR3nt: TGCGCCAGCAGTGAGCTTAGGGGAGGGGTCAATGAGCAGTTCTTC
CDR3aa: CASSELRGGVNEQFF
d_gene: TRBD2
j_gene: TRBJ2-1
abundance: .
len: 15
v_gene: TRBV10-1

CDR3nt: TGCAGTGCTAGCACAGATACGCAGTATTTT
CDR3aa: CSASTDTQYF
d_gene: .
j_gene: TRBJ2-3
abundance: .
len: 10
v_gene: TRBV20-1

CDR3nt: TGTGCCAGCAGCTTACTAGCGGGAGGCTCGAATACGGGAGATACGCAGTATTTT
CDR3aa: CASSLLAGGSNTGDTQYF
d_gene: TRBD2
j_gene: TRBJ2-3
abundance: once
len: 18
v_gene: TRBV7-8

CDR3nt: TGCGCCAGCAGCCAAGGACAACAGGGGGGTTCTTCGCAGTATTTT
CDR3aa: CASSQGQQGGSSQYF
d_gene: TRBD1
j_gene: TRBJ2-3
abundance: .
len: 15
v_gene: TRBV4-1

CDR3nt: TGTGCCAGCAGCTATTCGACTAGCGGGAGTGCTAATGAGCAGTTCTTC
CDR3aa: CASSYSTSGSANEQFF
d_gene: TRBD2
j_gene: TRBJ2-1
abundance: once
len: 16
v_gene: TRBV6-6

CDR3nt: TGTGCCAGCAGCCGAACTGGTGAGCAGTACTTC
CDR3aa: CASSRTGEQYF
d_gene: .
j_gene: TRBJ2-7
abundance: few
len: 11
v_gene: TRBV3-1/TRBV3-2

CDR3nt: TGTGCCAGCAGCGTAGGGGGGAGAGCTAATGAAAAACTGTTTTTT
CDR3aa: CASSVGGRANEKLFF
d_gene: .
j_gene: TRBJ1-4
abundance: .
len: 15
v_gene: TRBV9

CDR3nt: TGTGCCAGCAGCTCGTACCGCTATGACGTCCCCTCTGGAAACACCATATATTTT
CDR3aa: CASSSYRYDVPSGNTIYF
d_gene: .
j_gene: TRBJ1-3
abundance: .
len: 18
v_gene: TRBV5-6

CDR3nt: TGTGCCAGCAGTTTAGTGGGGTTAGGTGAGCAGTTCTTC
CDR3aa: CASSLVGLGEQFF
d_gene: .
j_gene: TRBJ2-1
abundance: .
len: 13
v_gene: TRBV12-3/TRBV12-4

CDR3nt: TGCGCCAGCAGCTTAATACTAGACAATGAGCAGTTCTTC
CDR3aa: CASSLILDNEQFF
d_gene: .
j_gene: TRBJ2-1
abundance: .
len: 13
v_gene: TRBV5-1

CDR3nt: TGTGCCAGCAGCCCCCCTGACAGGGGTACTGAAGCTTTCTTT
CDR3aa: CASSPPDRGTEAFF
d_gene: TRBD1
j_gene: TRBJ1-1
abundance: .
len: 14
v_gene: TRBV28

CDR3nt: TGTGCCAGCAGCCAAGATCTTACCAGGGGAAATGAAAAACTGTTTTTT
CDR3aa: CASSQDLTRGNEKLFF
d_gene: .
j_gene: TRBJ1-4
abundance: .
len: 16
v_gene: TRBV3-1/TRBV3-2

CDR3nt: TGTGCCAGCTCACCAGAACAGGGGGCGAACACCGGGGAGCTGTTTTTT
CDR3aa: CASSPEQGANTGELFF
d_gene: TRBD1
j_gene: TRBJ2-2
abundance: few
len: 16
v_gene: TRBV18

CDR3nt: TGCGCCAGCAGCCACCCGGGACAGGTATGGAAACTGTTTTTT
CDR3aa: CASSHPGQVWKLFF
d_gene: TRBD1
j_gene: TRBJ1-4
abundance: .
len: 14
v_gene: TRBV4-1

CDR3nt: TGCGCCAGCAGCCCCAGGACAGGGGATATCGGGGAGCTGTTTTTT
CDR3aa: CASSPRTGDIGELFF
d_gene: TRBD1
j_gene: TRBJ2-2
abundance: .
len: 15
v_gene: TRBV5-1

CDR3nt: TGTGCCAGCAGCCCCTCCAATACGCCCACCCGGTACAATGAGCAGTTCTTC
CDR3aa: CASSPSNTPTRYNEQFF
d_gene: .
j_gene: TRBJ2-1
abundance: .
len: 17
v_gene: TRBV3-1/TRBV3-2

CDR3nt: TGTGCCAGCACCACGAGTGAGGGTGAGCAGTTCTTC
CDR3aa: CASTTSEGEQFF
d_gene: .
j_gene: TRBJ2-1
abundance: once
len: 12
v_gene: TRBV12-3/TRBV12-4

CDR3nt: TGTGCCAGCTCACCGCGGACAGATTTGAACACTGAAGCTTTCTTT
CDR3aa: CASSPRTDLNTEAFF
d_gene: .
j_gene: TRBJ1-1
abundance: once
len: 15
v_gene: TRBV18

CDR3nt: TGTGCCAGCAGTTACTCCGGGACACCGAGGGGCGATGAGCAGTTCTTC
CDR3aa: CASSYSGTPRGDEQFF
d_gene: .
j_gene: TRBJ2-1
abundance: .
len: 16
v_gene: TRBV6-5

CDR3nt: TGTGCCAGCAGCGTAGTCGGGGGAGGGAAGGGTGAGCAGTTCTTC
CDR3aa: CASSVVGGGKGEQFF
d_gene: TRBD2
j_gene: TRBJ2-1
abundance: .
len: 15
v_gene: TRBV9

CDR3nt: TGTGCCAGCAGAGACAGGGTGGGGGCTGAAGCTTTCTTT
CDR3aa: CASRDRVGAEAFF
d_gene: TRBD1
j_gene: TRBJ1-1
abundance: .
len: 13
v_gene: TRBV6-5

CDR3nt: TGTGCCAGCAGTGAAGAGGGCGGGAGCAATCAGCCCCAGCATTTT
CDR3aa: CASSEEGGSNQPQHF
d_gene: .
j_gene: TRBJ1-5
abundance: once
len: 15
v_gene: TRBV2

CDR3nt: TGTGCCATCAGTGAGAGGACGGCGCTAAACTATGGCTACACCTTC
CDR3aa: CAISERTALNYGYTF
d_gene: .
j_gene: TRBJ1-2
abundance: .
len: 15
v_gene: TRBV10-3